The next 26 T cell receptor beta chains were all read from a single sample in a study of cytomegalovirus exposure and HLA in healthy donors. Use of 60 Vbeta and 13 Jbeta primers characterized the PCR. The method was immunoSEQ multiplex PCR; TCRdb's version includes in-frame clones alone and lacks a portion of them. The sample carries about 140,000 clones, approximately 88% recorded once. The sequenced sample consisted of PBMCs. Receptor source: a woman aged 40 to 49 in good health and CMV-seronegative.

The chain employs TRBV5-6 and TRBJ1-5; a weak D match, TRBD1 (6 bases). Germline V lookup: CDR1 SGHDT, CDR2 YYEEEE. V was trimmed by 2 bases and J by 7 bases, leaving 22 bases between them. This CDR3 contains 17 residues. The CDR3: CASSFFPAGDLVQPQHF. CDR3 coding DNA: TGTGCCAGCAGCTTCTTCCCGGCAGGGGATCTGGTACAGCCCCAGCATTTT.

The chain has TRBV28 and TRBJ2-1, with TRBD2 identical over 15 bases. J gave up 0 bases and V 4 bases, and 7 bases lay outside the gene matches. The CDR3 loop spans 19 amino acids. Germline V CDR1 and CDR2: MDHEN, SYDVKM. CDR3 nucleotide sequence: TGTGCCAGCAGTTACTCCTGGGGACTAGCGGGAGGCTCCTACAATGAGCAGTTCTTC. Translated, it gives CASSYSWGLAGGSYNEQFF. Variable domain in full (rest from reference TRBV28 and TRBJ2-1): DVKVTQSSRYLVKRTGEKVFLECVQDMDHENMFWYRQDPGLGLRLIYFSYDVKMKEKGDIPEGYSVSREKKERFSLILESASTNQTSMYLCASSYSWGLAGGSYNEQFFGPGTRLTVL.

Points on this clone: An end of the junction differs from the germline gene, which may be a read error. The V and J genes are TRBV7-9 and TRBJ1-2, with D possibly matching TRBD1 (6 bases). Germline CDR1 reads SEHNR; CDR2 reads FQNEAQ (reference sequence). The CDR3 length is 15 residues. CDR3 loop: CASSLQGLANYDYTF. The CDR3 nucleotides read TGTGCCAGCAGCTTACAGGGGCTAGCTAACTATGACTACACCTTC.

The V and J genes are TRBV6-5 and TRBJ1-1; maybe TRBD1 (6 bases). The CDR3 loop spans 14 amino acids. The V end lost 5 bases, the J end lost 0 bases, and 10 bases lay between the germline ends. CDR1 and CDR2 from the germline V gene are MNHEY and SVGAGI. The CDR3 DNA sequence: TGTGCCAGCAGTCACGGACAGTTGAACACTGAAGCTTTCTTT. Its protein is CASSHGQLNTEAFF.

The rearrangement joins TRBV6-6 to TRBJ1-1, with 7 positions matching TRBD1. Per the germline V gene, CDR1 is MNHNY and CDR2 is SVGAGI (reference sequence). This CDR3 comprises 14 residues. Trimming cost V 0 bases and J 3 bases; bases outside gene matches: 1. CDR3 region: CASSYSGQHTEAFF. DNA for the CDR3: TGTGCCAGCAGTTACTCGGGACAGCACACTGAAGCTTTCTTT.

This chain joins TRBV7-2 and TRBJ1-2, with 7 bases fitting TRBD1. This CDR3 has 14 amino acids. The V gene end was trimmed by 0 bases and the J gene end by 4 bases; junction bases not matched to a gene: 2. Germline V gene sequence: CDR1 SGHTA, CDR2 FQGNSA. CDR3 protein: CASSLARDSYGYTF. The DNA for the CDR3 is TGTGCCAGCAGCTTAGCGCGGGACAGCTATGGCTACACCTTC.

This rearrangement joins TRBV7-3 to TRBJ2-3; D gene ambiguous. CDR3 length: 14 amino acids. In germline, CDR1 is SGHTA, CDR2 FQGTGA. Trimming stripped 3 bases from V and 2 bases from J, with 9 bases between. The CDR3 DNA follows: TGTGCCAGCAGCTTTAGAGGAGACACAGATACGCAGTATTTT. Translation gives CASSFRGDTDTQYF.

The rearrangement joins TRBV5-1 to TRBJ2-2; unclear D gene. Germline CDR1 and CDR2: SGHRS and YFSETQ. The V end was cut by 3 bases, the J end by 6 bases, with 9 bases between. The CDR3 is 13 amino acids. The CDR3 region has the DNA TGCGCCAGCAGCTGGCTAGATTCCGGGGAGCTGTTTTTT. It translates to CASSWLDSGELFF.

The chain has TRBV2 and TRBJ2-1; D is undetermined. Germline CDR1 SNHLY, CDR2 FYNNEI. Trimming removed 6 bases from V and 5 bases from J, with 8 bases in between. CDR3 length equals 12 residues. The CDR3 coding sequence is TGTGCCAGCAGCGCCCAGAACAATGAGCAGTTCTTC. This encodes CASSAQNNEQFF. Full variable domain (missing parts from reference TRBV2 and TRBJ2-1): EPEVTQTPSHQVTQMGQEVILRCVPISNHLYFYWYRQILGQKVEFLVSFYNNEISEKSEIFDDQFSVERPDGSNFTLKIRSTKLEDSAMYFCASSAQNNEQFFGPGTRLTVL.

In nucleotides, the CDR3 is TGTGCCAGCAGTTCGACTAGACCGGTCGAGCAGTACTTC. Translating gives CASSSTRPVEQYF. The rearrangement links TRBV6-5 to TRBJ2-7; the D gene is possibly TRBD2 (6 bases). The CDR3 covers 13 residues. V was cut by 4 bases and J by 6 bases, with 13 bases left in between. Germline CDR1 is MNHEY and CDR2 is SVGAGI.

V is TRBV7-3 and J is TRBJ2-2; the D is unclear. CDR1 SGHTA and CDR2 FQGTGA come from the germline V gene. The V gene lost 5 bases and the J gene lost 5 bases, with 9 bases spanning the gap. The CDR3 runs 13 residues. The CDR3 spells CASSQDSTGELFF. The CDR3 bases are TGTGCCAGCAGCCAAGACTCTACCGGGGAGCTGTTTTTT.

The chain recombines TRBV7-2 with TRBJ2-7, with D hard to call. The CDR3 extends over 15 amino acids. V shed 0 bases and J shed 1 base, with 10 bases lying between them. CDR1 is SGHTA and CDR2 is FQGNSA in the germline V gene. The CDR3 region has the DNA TGTGCCAGCAGCTTAGCCCCCTTCGGTTCCTACGAGCAGTACTTC. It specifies CASSLAPFGSYEQYF.

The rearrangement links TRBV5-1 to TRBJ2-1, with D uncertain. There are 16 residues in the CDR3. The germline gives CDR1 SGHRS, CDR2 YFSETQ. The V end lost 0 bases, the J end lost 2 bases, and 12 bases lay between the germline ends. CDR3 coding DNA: TGCGCCAGCAGCTTGGTCATGGGCTCCCCCTACAATGAGCAGTTCTTC. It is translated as CASSLVMGSPYNEQFF. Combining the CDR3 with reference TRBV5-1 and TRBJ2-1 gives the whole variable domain KAGVTQTPRYLIKTRGQQVTLSCSPISGHRSVSWYQQTPGQGLQFLFEYFSETQRNKGNFPGRFSGRQFSNSRSEMNVSTLELGDSALYLCASSLVMGSPYNEQFFGPGTRLTVL.

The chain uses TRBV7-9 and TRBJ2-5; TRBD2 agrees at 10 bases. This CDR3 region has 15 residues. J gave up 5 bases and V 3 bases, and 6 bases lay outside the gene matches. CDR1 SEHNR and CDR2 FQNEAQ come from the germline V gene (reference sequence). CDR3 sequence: CASSLGSGGLETQYF. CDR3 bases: TGTGCCAGCAGCTTGGGTAGCGGGGGGCTGGAGACCCAGTACTTC.

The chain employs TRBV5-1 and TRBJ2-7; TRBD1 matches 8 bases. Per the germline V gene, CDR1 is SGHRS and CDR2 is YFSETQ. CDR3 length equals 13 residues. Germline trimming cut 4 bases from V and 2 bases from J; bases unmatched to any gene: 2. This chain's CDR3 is CASSPQGAYEQYF. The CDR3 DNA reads TGCGCCAGCAGCCCACAGGGGGCCTACGAGCAGTACTTC.

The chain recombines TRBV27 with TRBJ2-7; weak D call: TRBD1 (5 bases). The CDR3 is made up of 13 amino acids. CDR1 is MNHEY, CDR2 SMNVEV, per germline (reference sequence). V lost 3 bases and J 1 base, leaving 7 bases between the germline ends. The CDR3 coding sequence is TGTGCCAGCAGTTTCTCAGGGTCCTACGAGCAGTACTTC. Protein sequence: CASSFSGSYEQYF.

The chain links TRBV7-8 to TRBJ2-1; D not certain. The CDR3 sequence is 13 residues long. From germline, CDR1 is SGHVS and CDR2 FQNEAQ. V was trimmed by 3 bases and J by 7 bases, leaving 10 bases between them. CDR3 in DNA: TGTGCCAGCAGCTTCTTACACGGGAATGAGCAGTTCTTC. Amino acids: CASSFLHGNEQFF.

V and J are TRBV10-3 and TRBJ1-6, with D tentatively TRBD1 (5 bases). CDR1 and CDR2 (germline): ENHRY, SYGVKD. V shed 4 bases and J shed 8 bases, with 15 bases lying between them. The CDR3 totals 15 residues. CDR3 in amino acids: CAISGADGGDSPLHF. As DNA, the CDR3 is TGTGCCATCAGTGGTGCCGACGGAGGGGATTCACCCCTCCACTTT.

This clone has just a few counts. CDR3 amino acids: CASSLGGSIYEQYF. Written as DNA, the CDR3 is TGTGCCAGCAGCTTGGGCGGGAGTATCTACGAGCAGTACTTC. The chain links TRBV5-4 to TRBJ2-7; 7 bases line up with TRBD2. J lost 3 bases, V lost 0 bases, and 3 bases had no gene match. The CDR3 totals 14 residues. Looked up from germline, CDR1 is SGHNT and CDR2 is YYREEE (reference sequence).

CDR3 residues: CASSLVRVTDTQYF. Written as DNA, the CDR3 is TGTGCCAGCAGCTTAGTTCGTGTCACAGATACGCAGTATTTT. This chain joins TRBV11-3 and TRBJ2-3; D is uncertain. This CDR3 region has 14 residues. CDR1 is SGHNT, CDR2 YENEEA, per germline. With 1 base removed from V and 2 bases from J, the gap between germline ends came to 7 bases.

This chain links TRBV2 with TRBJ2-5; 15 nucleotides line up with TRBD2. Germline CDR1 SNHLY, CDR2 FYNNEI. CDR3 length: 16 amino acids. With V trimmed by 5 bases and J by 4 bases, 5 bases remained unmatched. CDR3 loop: CASSPGLAGGGETQYF. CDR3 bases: TGTGCCAGCAGTCCGGGACTAGCGGGAGGTGGAGAGACCCAGTACTTC.

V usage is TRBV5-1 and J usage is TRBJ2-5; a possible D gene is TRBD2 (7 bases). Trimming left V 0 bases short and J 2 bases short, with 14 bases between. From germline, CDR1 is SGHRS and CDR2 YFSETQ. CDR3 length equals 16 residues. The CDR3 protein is CASSLGGGSRQETQYF. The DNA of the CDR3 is TGCGCCAGCAGCTTGGGGGGGGGCAGCAGGCAAGAGACCCAGTACTTC.

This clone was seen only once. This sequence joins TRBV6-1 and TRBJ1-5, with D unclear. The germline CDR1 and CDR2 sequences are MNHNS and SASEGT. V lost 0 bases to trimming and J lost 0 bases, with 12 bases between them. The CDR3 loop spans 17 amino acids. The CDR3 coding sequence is TGTGCCAGCAGTGAAGCGAGAGATGCCTATAGCAATCAGCCCCAGCATTTT. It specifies CASSEARDAYSNQPQHF.

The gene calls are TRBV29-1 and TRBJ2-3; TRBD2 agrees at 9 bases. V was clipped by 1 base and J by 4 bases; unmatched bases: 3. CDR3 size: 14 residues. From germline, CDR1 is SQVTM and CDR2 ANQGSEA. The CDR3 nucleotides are TGCAGCGTTGAAGGCGCGGGAGGGCCAGATACGCAGTATTTT. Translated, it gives CSVEGAGGPDTQYF.

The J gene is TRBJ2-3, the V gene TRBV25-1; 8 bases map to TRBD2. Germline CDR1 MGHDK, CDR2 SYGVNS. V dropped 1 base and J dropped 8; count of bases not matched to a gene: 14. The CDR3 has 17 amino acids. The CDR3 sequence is CASSESGRGLIGGTQYF. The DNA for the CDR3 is TGTGCCAGCAGTGAATCCGGGAGGGGATTGATCGGGGGTACGCAGTATTTT.

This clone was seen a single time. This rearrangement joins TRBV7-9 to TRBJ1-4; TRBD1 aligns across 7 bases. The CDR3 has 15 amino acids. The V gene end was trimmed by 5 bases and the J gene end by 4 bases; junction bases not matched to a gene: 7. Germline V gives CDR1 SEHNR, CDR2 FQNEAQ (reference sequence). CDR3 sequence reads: CASSPPGQFNEKLFF. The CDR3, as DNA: TGTGCCAGCAGCCCCCCGGGACAGTTTAATGAAAAACTGTTTTTT.